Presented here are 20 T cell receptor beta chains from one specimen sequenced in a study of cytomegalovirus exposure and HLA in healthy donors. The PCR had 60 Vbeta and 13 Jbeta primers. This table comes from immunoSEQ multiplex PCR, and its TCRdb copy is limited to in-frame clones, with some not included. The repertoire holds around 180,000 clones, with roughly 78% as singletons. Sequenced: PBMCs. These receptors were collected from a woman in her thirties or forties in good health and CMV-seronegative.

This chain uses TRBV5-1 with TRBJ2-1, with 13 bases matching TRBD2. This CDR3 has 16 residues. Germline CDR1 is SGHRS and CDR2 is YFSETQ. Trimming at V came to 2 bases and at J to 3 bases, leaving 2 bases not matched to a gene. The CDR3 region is CASSFGLAGVYNEQFF. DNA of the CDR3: TGCGCCAGCAGCTTCGGACTAGCGGGAGTCTACAATGAGCAGTTCTTC.

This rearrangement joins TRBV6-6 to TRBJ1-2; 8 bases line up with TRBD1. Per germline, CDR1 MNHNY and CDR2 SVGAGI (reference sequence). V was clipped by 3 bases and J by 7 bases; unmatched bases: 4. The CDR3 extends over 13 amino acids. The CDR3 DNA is TGTGCCAGCAGTTATGACAGGGGAGCTGGCTACACCTTC. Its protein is CASSYDRGAGYTF.

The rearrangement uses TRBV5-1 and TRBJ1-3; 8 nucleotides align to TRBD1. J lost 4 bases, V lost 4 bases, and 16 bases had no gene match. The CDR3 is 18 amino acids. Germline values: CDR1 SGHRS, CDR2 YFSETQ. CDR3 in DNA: TGCGCCAGCAGCAGTGGGACTCGGCCCTCAGGGGGCGGAAACACCATATATTTT. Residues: CASSSGTRPSGGGNTIYF.

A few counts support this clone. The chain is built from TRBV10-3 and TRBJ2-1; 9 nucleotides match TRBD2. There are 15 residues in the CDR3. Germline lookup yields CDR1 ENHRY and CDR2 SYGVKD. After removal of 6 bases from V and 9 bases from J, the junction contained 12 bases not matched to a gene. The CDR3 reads CAIREGGGRVGEQFF. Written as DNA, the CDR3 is TGTGCCATCAGGGAAGGCGGCGGGAGGGTAGGTGAGCAGTTCTTC.

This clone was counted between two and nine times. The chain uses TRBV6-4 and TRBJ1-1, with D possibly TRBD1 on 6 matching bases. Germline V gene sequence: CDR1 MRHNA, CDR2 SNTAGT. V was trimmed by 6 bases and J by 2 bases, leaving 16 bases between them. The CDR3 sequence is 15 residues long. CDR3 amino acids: CASRAEQGPNTEAFF. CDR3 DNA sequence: TGTGCCAGCAGAGCAGAACAGGGCCCTAACACTGAAGCTTTCTTT.

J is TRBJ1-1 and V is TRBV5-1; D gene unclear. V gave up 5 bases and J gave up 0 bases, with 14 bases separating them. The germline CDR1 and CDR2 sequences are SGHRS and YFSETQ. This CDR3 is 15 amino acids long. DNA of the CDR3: TGCGCCAGCAGTTTTCGGACGGGGATGAACACTGAAGCTTTCTTT. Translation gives CASSFRTGMNTEAFF.

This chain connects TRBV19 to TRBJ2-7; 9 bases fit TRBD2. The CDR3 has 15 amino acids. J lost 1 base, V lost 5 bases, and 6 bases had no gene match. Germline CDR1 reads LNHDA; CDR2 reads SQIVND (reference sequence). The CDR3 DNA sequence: TGTGCCAGTAGTCCAACCGCGGGGGGGTCCTACGAGCAGTACTTC. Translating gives CASSPTAGGSYEQYF.

This chain's CDR3 is CASSQTQGARYHEQYF. The CDR3 DNA reads TGCGCCAGCAGCCAAACGCAGGGGGCGCGGTACCACGAGCAGTACTTC. This sequence joins TRBV4-3 and TRBJ2-7, with 8 bases matching TRBD1. Germline V CDR1 and CDR2: LGHNA, YSLEER. This CDR3 region has 16 residues. Trimming at V came to 2 bases and at J to 5 bases, leaving 11 bases not matched to a gene.

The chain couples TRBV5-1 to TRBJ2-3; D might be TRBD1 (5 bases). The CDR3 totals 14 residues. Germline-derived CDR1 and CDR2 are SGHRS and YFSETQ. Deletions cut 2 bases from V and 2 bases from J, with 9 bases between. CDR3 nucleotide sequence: TGCGCCAGCAGCTTATCCAGGGTCACAGATACGCAGTATTTT. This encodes CASSLSRVTDTQYF. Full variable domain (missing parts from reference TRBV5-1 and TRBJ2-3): KAGVTQTPRYLIKTRGQQVTLSCSPISGHRSVSWYQQTPGQGLQFLFEYFSETQRNKGNFPGRFSGRQFSNSRSEMNVSTLELGDSALYLCASSLSRVTDTQYFGPGTRLTVL.

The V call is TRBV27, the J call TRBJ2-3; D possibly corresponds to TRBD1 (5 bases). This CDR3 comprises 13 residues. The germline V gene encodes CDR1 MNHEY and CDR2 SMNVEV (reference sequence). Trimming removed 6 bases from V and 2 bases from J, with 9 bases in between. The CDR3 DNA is TGTGCCAGCAGCTCAGGGATCACAGATACGCAGTATTTT. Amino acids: CASSSGITDTQYF.

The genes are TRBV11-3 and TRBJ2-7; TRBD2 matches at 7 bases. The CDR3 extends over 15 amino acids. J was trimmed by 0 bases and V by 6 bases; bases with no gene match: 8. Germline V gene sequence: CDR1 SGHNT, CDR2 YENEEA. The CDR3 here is CASSHNGGSSYEQYF. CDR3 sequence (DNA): TGTGCCAGCAGTCACAACGGGGGGAGCTCCTACGAGCAGTACTTC.

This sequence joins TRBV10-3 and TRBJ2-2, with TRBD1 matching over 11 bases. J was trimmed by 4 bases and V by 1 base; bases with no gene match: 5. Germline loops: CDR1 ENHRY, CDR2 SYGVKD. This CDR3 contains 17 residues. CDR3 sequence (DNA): TGTGCCATCAGTGAGTTACCGGGACAGGGGGTCACCGGGGAGCTGTTTTTT. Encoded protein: CAISELPGQGVTGELFF.

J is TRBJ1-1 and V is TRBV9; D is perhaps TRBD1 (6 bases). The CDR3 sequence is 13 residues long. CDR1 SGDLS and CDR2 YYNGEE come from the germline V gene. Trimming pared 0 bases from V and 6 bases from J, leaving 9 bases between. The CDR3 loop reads CASSVVGAPEAFF. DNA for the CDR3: TGTGCCAGCAGCGTAGTGGGGGCCCCTGAAGCTTTCTTT.

CDR3 sequence: CASSPRDVDYEQYF. The CDR3 nucleotides are TGTGCCAGCAGCCCCAGGGATGTCGACTACGAGCAGTACTTC. The chain employs TRBV2 and TRBJ2-7; D perhaps matches TRBD1 (5 bases). Germline V gives CDR1 SNHLY, CDR2 FYNNEI. V was clipped by 6 bases and J by 3 bases, with 15 bases between them. The CDR3 loop spans 14 amino acids.

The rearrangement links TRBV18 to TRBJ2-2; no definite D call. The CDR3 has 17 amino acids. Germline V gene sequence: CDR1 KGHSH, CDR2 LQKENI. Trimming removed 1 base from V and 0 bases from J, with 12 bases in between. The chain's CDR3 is CASSPLRNTANTGELFF. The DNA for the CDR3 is TGTGCCAGCTCACCACTTCGCAACACAGCGAACACCGGGGAGCTGTTTTTT.

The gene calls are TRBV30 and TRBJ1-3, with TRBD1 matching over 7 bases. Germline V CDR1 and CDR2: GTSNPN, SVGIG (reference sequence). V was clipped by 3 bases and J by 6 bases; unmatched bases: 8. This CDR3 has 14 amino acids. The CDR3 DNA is TGTGCCTGGAGATCGACAGGGAACGAAAACACCATATATTTT. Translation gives CAWRSTGNENTIYF.

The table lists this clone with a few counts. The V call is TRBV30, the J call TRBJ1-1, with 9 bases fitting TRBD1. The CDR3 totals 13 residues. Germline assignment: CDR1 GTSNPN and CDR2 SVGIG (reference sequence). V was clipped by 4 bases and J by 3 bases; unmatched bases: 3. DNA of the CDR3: TGTGCCTGGACACAGGGGGCTCACACTGAAGCTTTCTTT. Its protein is CAWTQGAHTEAFF. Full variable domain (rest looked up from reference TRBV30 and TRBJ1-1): SQTIHQWPATLVQPVGSPLSLECTVEGTSNPNLYWYRQAAGRGLQLLFYSVGIGQISSEVPQNLSASRPQDRQFILSSKKLLLSDSGFYLCAWTQGAHTEAFFGQGTRLTVV.

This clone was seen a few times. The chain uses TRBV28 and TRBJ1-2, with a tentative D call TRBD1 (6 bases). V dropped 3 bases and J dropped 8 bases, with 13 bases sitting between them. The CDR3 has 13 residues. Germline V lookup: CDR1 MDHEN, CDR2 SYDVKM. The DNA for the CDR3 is TGTGCCAGCAGTTTGCGGACAGCTGGAGGCTACACCTTC. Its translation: CASSLRTAGGYTF.

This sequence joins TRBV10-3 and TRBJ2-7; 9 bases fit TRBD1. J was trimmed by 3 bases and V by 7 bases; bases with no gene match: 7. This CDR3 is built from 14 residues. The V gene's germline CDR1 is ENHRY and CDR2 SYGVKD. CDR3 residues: CAITQGQGHYEQYF. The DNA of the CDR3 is TGTGCCATCACCCAGGGACAGGGCCACTACGAGCAGTACTTC.

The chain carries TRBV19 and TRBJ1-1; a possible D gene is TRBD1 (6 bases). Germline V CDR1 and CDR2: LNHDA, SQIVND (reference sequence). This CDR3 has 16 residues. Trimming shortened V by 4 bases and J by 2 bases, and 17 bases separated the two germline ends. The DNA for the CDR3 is TGTGCCAGTAGTACTCTCCGGACAGACGGAAACACTGAAGCTTTCTTT. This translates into CASSTLRTDGNTEAFF.